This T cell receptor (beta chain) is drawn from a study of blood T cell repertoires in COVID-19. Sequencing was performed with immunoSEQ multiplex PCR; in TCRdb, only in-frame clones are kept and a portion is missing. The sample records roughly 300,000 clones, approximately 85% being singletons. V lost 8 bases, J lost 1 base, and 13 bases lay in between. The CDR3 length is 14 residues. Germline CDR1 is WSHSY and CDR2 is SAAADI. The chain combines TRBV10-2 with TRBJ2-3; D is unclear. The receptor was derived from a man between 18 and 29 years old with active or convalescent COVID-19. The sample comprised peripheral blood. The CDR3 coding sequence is TGCGCCAGCGCCACTTATGCGGGCACAGATACGCAGTATTTT. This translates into CASATYAGTDTQYF.